Listed below are T cell receptor beta chains from one sample, sequenced in a study of cytomegalovirus exposure and HLA in healthy donors. Sequencing used immunoSEQ multiplex PCR; TCRdb keeps in-frame clones, though not all of them. In the table there are roughly 150,000 clones, 85% to 90% of which are singletons. The sequenced sample consisted of PBMCs. All receptors come from a woman aged 30 to 39 in good health and CMV-seronegative. Both conserved end residues are part of each CDR3. The D gene is left open where the match is weak. Clone size is not always given. Where it is, it says once, few, many or a class for expanded clones.

j_gene	v_gene	abundance	d_gene	CDR3aa	CDR3nt
TRBJ1-1	TRBV30	.	.	CAWKNRDRNTEAFF	TGTGCCTGGAAGAACAGGGATAGGAACACTGAAGCTTTCTTT
TRBJ2-5	TRBV5-8	.	.	CASSPRRVGQETQYF	TGTGCCAGCAGTCCGCGGAGGGTGGGGCAAGAGACCCAGTACTTC
TRBJ2-3	TRBV6-7	.	TRBD2	CASSSPSGADTQYF	TGTGCCAGCAGTTCGCCTAGCGGGGCAGATACGCAGTATTTT
TRBJ1-3	TRBV27	.	.	CASSLSRPGSGNTIYF	TGTGCCAGCAGTTTATCCAGGCCCGGCTCTGGAAACACCATATATTTT
TRBJ2-1	TRBV19	many	.	CASSIEDGSYNEQFF	TGTGCCAGTAGTATAGAGGACGGTTCCTACAATGAGCAGTTCTTC
TRBJ2-7	TRBV2	.	.	CASSQGPRGSYEQYF	TGTGCCAGCAGCCAGGGGCCAAGGGGTTCCTACGAGCAGTACTTC
TRBJ1-4	TRBV19	once	.	CASSTDGFNEKLFF	TGTGCCAGTAGTACAGACGGCTTCAATGAAAAACTGTTTTTT
TRBJ2-3	TRBV10-3	.	TRBD2	CAITQEWGGGPTDTQYF	TGTGCCATCACCCAAGAGTGGGGCGGGGGGCCCACAGATACGCAGTATTTT
TRBJ2-3	TRBV9	.	TRBD2	CASSVGLAVTDTQYF	TGTGCCAGCAGCGTCGGACTAGCGGTGACAGATACGCAGTATTTT
TRBJ2-7	TRBV2	.	.	CASSGRNPYEQYF	TGTGCCAGCAGTGGCAGAAATCCCTACGAGCAGTACTTC
TRBJ1-2	TRBV5-1	.	TRBD1	CASSSSDRAGGYTF	TGCGCCAGCAGCTCTTCGGACAGGGCGGGAGGCTACACCTTC
TRBJ2-1	TRBV25-1	.	.	CASSEAGANEQFF	TGTGCCAGCAGTGAGGCGGGGGCCAATGAGCAGTTCTTC
TRBJ2-1	TRBV4-3	once	TRBD2	CASSQEGGLAGEGTYNEQFF	TGCGCCAGCAGCCAAGAAGGGGGACTAGCGGGTGAGGGGACCTACAATGAGCAGTTCTTC
TRBJ1-1	TRBV6-1	.	TRBD1	CASSEGRQGYTEAFF	TGTGCCAGCAGTGAAGGAAGACAGGGCTACACTGAAGCTTTCTTT
TRBJ2-7	TRBV11-2	.	TRBD1	CASSSSGTDYEQYF	TGTGCCAGCAGCTCCTCGGGGACAGACTACGAGCAGTACTTC
TRBJ1-6	TRBV10-3	once	TRBD1	CAISPAGTGGGYSPLHF	TGTGCCATCAGTCCGGCCGGGACAGGGGGCGGGTATTCACCCCTCCACTTT
TRBJ1-2	TRBV6-5	.	.	CASSRDLSNYGYTF	TGTGCCAGCAGCCGGGACCTTTCTAACTATGGCTACACCTTC
TRBJ1-2	TRBV2	.	.	CASRGQDRYGYTF	TGTGCCAGCAGGGGTCAGGACCGCTATGGCTACACCTTC
TRBJ2-1	TRBV4-3	.	.	CASSTGRGYGEDEQFF	TGCGCCAGCAGCACGGGCCGGGGGTATGGAGAGGATGAGCAGTTCTTC
TRBJ2-7	TRBV30	.	.	CAWSVRGGNYEQYF	TGTGCCTGGAGTGTACGGGGCGGGAACTACGAGCAGTACTTC
TRBJ2-1	TRBV5-6	.	TRBD1	CASSSAGGDEQFF	TGTGCCAGCAGCTCGGCAGGGGGCGATGAGCAGTTCTTC
TRBJ2-1	TRBV11-2	.	TRBD2	CASSPRLAGIINEQFF	TGTGCCAGCAGCCCCAGACTAGCGGGAATCATCAATGAGCAGTTCTTC
TRBJ2-7	TRBV10-3	.	.	CAISESNAKNAYEQYF	TGTGCCATCAGTGAGTCCAATGCTAAGAACGCCTACGAGCAGTACTTC
TRBJ2-7	TRBV5-6	.	.	CASSYKRLTSYEQYF	TGTGCCAGCAGCTATAAGAGGCTGACATCCTACGAGCAGTACTTC
TRBJ2-3	TRBV2	.	.	CASSEGLVPDTQYF	TGTGCCAGCAGTGAAGGGTTAGTACCTGATACGCAGTATTTT
TRBJ1-2	TRBV7-9	few	.	CASSLGGTHNTF	TGTGCCAGCAGCTTAGGGGGGACCCACAACACCTTC
TRBJ2-2	TRBV25-1	.	.	CASSDPDTRGELFF	TGTGCCAGCAGTGACCCGGATACACGCGGGGAGCTGTTTTTT
TRBJ1-1	TRBV19	.	.	CASKGDHMGTEAFF	TGTGCCAGTAAAGGGGATCACATGGGAACTGAAGCTTTCTTT
TRBJ1-3	TRBV7-8	few	.	CASSLIGNTIYF	TGTGCCAGCAGCCTCATCGGAAACACCATATATTTT
TRBJ1-1	TRBV7-2	.	.	CASSLGPQYEAFF	TGTGCCAGCAGCTTAGGTCCTCAATATGAAGCTTTCTTT
TRBJ2-1	TRBV6-5	.	.	CASSYSGGVSYNEQFF	TGTGCCAGCAGTTACTCAGGGGGGGTCTCCTACAATGAGCAGTTCTTC
TRBJ2-1	TRBV5-6	few	TRBD2	CASSLSGSGRANEQFF	TGTGCCAGCAGCTTGTCAGGTAGCGGGAGAGCAAATGAGCAGTTCTTC
TRBJ2-6	TRBV5-8	.	.	CASSRTGRSGANVLTF	TGTGCCAGCAGCCGGACTGGGCGGTCTGGGGCCAACGTCCTGACTTTC
TRBJ1-2	TRBV5-4	.	.	CASSLDRSNGYTF	TGTGCCAGCAGCTTAGACAGATCAAATGGCTACACCTTC
TRBJ2-7	TRBV9	.	.	CASSVSGRTSYEQYF	TGTGCCAGCAGCGTGTCAGGGCGGACCTCCTACGAGCAGTACTTC
TRBJ1-1	TRBV28	.	.	CASSLVGEGEAFF	TGTGCCAGCAGTCTTGTGGGGGAGGGTGAAGCTTTCTTT
TRBJ1-6	TRBV7-3	.	.	CASSENYNSPLHF	TGTGCCAGCAGCGAAAACTATAATTCACCCCTCCACTTT
TRBJ2-7	TRBV4-3	.	.	CASSQDPTRAYEQYF	TGCGCCAGCAGCCAAGATCCCACACGAGCCTACGAGCAGTACTTC
TRBJ1-6	TRBV6-5	.	TRBD1	CASSYSPTGTGSPLHF	TGTGCCAGCAGTTACTCGCCGACAGGGACGGGTTCACCCCTCCACTTT
TRBJ1-3	TRBV28	.	.	CASHEGGALGGNTIYF	TGTGCCAGCCATGAGGGGGGAGCTTTGGGAGGAAACACCATATATTTT
TRBJ2-3	TRBV7-2	.	.	CATTPSARRADTQYF	TGTGCCACTACGCCTAGCGCCAGACGGGCAGATACGCAGTATTTT
TRBJ2-5	TRBV13	.	.	CASSFRAEGETQYF	TGTGCCAGCAGCTTCCGGGCCGAGGGAGAGACCCAGTACTTC
TRBJ1-2	TRBV27	.	.	CASSLSGQGGYTF	TGTGCCAGCAGTTTATCGGGCCAGGGGGGCTACACCTTC
TRBJ1-4	TRBV7-2	.	.	CASKPGAIATNEKLFF	TGTGCCAGTAAGCCGGGCGCTATTGCAACTAATGAAAAACTGTTTTTT
TRBJ2-5	TRBV27	.	.	CASSLGGQRGETQYF	TGTGCCAGCAGTTTAGGGGGACAGCGGGGTGAGACCCAGTACTTC
TRBJ1-6	TRBV11-3	.	.	CASSLGSASPLHF	TGTGCCAGCAGCTTAGGTAGTGCATCACCCCTCCACTTT
TRBJ2-2	TRBV9	.	.	CASSRTDDNTGELFF	TGTGCCAGCAGCAGGACCGACGATAACACCGGGGAGCTGTTTTTT
TRBJ2-5	TRBV5-1	.	TRBD1	CASSLGQGVETQYF	TGCGCCAGCAGCTTGGGACAGGGAGTGGAGACCCAGTACTTC
TRBJ2-7	TRBV19	few	TRBD1	CASSIQGPYEQYF	TGTGCCAGTAGCATACAGGGGCCCTACGAGCAGTACTTC
TRBJ2-5	TRBV5-1	.	.	CASRSAGFVGETQYF	TGCGCCAGCAGATCGGCAGGGTTCGTCGGGGAGACCCAGTACTTC
TRBJ2-3	TRBV5-1	.	TRBD2	CASSLNPTSGTDTQYF	TGCGCCAGCAGCTTGAATCCAACTAGCGGCACAGATACGCAGTATTTT
TRBJ2-5	TRBV5-6	.	TRBD2	CASSLELAGGSETQYF	TGTGCCAGCAGCTTGGAACTAGCGGGGGGCTCCGAGACCCAGTACTTC
TRBJ1-3	TRBV4-1	once	.	CASSQNGGISSGNTIYF	TGCGCCAGCAGCCAAAACGGTGGGATTTCCTCTGGAAACACCATATATTTT
TRBJ2-7	TRBV27	medium-sized	.	CASGVVATGGSSYEQYF	TGTGCCAGCGGGGTAGTCGCTACGGGGGGCTCCTCCTACGAGCAGTACTTC